In its sample, the clone carrying this TCR beta chain was seen a few times. Its antigen is undetermined. These data come from a study of blood T cells in healthy people across ages. General study results and limits: A roughly linear fall in TCR beta diversity per million T cells was seen with increasing age. In long-lived donors, naive CD4+ cell counts and diversity exceeded those of aged donors.

Total RNA, at least 5 micrograms per sample, came from PBMCs. This CDR3 is 15 amino acids long. CDR1 is MNHEY and CDR2 is SVGEGT in the germline V gene. V dropped 0 bases and J dropped 5; count of bases not matched to a gene: 6. With a J-beta primer mix and a sample-barcoded 5' primer, a second PCR ran about 7 to 12 cycles. A tag from a template-switch adaptor with 12 random nucleotides marked each cDNA molecule. MiXCR, run by TCRdb on the 5' RACE reads, gives a single entry per CDR3 protein. The sample consists of approximately 810,000 distinct CDR3 sequences, around 30% of them appearing once. This clonotype was obtained from a woman older than 75 in good health. Sequenced: blood. The chain uses TRBV6-2 or TRBV6-3 and TRBJ1-2, with 7 positions matching TRBD1. This chain's CDR3 is CASSYSAQGRYGYTF. DNA of the CDR3: TGTGCCAGCAGTTACTCGGCACAGGGGAGATATGGCTACACCTTC.